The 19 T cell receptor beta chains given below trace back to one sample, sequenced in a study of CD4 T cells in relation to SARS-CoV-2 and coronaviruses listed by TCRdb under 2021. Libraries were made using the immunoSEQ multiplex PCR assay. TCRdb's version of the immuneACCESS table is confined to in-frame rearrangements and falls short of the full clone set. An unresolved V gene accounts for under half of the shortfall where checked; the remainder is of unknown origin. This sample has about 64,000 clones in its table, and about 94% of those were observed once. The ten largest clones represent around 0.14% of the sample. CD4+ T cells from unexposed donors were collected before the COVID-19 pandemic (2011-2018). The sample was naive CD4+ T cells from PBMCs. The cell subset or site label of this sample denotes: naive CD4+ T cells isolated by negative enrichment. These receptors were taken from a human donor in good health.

DNA of the CDR3: TGCGCCAGCAGCACAACGGACTATACGCAGTATTTT. Translated, it gives CASSTTDYTQYF. V gene TRBV5-1 combines with J gene TRBJ2-3, with D possibly matching TRBD2 (5 bases). The CDR3 spans 12 residues. Trimming stripped 4 bases from V and 7 bases from J, with 10 bases between. CDR1 and CDR2 (germline): SGHRS, YFSETQ.

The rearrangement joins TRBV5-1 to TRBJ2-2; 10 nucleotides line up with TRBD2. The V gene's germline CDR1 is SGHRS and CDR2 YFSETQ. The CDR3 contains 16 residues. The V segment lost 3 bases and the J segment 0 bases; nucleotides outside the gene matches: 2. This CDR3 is CASSYSGRTNTGELFF. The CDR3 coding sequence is TGCGCCAGCAGCTATAGCGGGAGGACGAACACCGGGGAGCTGTTTTTT.

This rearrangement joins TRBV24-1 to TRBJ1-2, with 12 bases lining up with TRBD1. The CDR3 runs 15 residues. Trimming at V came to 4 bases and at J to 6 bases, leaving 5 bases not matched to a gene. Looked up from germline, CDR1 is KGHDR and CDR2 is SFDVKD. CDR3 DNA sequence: TGTGCCACCAGTGACCCGGGACAGGGGGCCCATGGCTACACCTTC. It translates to CATSDPGQGAHGYTF.

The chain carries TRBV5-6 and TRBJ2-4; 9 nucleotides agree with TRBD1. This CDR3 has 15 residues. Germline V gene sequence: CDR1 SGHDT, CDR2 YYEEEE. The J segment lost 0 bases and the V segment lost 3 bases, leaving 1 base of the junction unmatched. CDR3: CASSYRGLAKNIQYF. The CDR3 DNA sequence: TGTGCCAGCAGCTACAGGGGGCTAGCCAAAAACATTCAGTACTTC. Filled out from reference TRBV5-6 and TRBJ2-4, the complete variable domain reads DAGVTQSPTHLIKTRGQQVTLRCSPKSGHDTVSWYQQALGQGPQFIFQYYEEEERQRGNFPDRFSGHQFPNYSSELNVNALLLGDSALYLCASSYRGLAKNIQYFGAGTRLSVL.

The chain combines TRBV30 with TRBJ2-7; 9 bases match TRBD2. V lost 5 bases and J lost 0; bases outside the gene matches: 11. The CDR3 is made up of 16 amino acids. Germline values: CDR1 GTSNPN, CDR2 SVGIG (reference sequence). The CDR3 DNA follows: TGTGCCTGGTCGGGCAGATCTAGCGGGACCTCCTACGAGCAGTACTTC. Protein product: CAWSGRSSGTSYEQYF.

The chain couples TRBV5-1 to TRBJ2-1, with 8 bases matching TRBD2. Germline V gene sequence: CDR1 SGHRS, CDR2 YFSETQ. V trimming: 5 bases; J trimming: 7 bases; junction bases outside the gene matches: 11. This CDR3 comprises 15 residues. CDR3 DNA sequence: TGCGCCAGCAGTGAGAGCGGGAGCACAAATAATGAGCAGTTCTTC. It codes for CASSESGSTNNEQFF.

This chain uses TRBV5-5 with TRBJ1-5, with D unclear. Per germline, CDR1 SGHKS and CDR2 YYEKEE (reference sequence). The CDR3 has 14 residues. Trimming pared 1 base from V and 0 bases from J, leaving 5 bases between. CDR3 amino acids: CASSLMSSNQPQHF. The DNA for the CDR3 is TGTGCCAGCAGCTTGATGAGTAGCAATCAGCCCCAGCATTTT.

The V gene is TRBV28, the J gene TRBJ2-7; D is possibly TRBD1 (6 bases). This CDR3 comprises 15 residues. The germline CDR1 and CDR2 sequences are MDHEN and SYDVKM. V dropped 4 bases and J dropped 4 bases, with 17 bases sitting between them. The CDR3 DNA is TGTGCCAGCAGTTCGCGACCTCTGGGACAATACGAGCAGTACTTC. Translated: CASSSRPLGQYEQYF.

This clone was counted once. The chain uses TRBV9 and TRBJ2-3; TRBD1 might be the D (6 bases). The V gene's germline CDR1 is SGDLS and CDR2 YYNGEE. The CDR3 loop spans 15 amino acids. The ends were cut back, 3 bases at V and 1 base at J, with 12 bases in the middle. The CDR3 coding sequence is TGTGCCAGCAGCGCCAGGGGCGGTGGCACAGATACGCAGTATTTT. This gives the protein CASSARGGGTDTQYF.

This CDR3 reads CASSYGGNSNQPQHF. The CDR3 DNA reads TGTGCCAGCAGTTATGGAGGTAATAGCAATCAGCCCCAGCATTTT. The chain couples TRBV6-5 to TRBJ1-5, with D hard to call. Germline V gene lookup returns CDR1 MNHEY and CDR2 SVGAGI. V gave up 3 bases and J gave up 0 bases, with 9 bases separating them. The CDR3 covers 15 residues.

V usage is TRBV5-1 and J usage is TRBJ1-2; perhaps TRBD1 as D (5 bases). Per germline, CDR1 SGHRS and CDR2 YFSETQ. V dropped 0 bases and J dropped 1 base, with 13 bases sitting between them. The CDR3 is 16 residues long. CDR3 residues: CASSLAGPGGNYGYTF. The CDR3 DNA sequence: TGCGCCAGCAGCTTGGCGGGTCCCGGGGGTAACTATGGCTACACCTTC.

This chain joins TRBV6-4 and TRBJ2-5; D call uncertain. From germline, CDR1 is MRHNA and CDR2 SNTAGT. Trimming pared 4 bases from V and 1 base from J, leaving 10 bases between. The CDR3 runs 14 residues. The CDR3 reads CASSVPGLQETQYF. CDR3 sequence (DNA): TGTGCCAGCAGTGTTCCCGGGCTCCAAGAGACCCAGTACTTC.

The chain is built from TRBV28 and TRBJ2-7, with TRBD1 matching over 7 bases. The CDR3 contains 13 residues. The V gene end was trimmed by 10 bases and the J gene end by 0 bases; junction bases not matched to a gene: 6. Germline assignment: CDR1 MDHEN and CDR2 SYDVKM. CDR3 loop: CATQTGLSYEQYF. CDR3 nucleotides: TGTGCCACCCAGACAGGGCTCTCCTACGAGCAGTACTTC. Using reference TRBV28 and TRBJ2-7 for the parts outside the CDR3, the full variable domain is DVKVTQSSRYLVKRTGEKVFLECVQDMDHENMFWYRQDPGLGLRLIYFSYDVKMKEKGDIPEGYSVSREKKERFSLILESASTNQTSMYLCATQTGLSYEQYFGPGTRLTVT.

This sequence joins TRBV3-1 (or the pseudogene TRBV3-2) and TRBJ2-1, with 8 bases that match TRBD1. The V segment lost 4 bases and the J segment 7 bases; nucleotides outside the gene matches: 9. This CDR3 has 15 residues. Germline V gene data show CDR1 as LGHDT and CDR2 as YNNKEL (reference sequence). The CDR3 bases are TGTGCCAGCAGCCCGAACTGGGACAGGCTAAATGAGCAGTTCTTC. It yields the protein CASSPNWDRLNEQFF.

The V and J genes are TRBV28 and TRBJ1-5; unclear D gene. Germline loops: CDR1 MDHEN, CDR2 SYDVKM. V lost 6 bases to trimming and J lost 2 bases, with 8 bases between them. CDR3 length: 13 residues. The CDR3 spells CASRPPGNQPQHF. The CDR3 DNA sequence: TGTGCCAGCAGACCCCCGGGCAATCAGCCCCAGCATTTT.

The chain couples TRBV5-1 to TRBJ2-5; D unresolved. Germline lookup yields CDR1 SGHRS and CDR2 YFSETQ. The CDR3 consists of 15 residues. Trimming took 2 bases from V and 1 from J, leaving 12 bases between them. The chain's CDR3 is CASSFPLVGQETQYF. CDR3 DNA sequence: TGCGCCAGCAGCTTCCCACTTGTGGGCCAAGAGACCCAGTACTTC.

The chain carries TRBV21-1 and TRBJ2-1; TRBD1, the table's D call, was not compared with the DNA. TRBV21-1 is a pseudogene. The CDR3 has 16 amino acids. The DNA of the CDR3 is TGTGCCAGCAGCAAACAGGGCGCCCCTATGTACAATGAGCAGTTCTTC. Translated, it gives CASSKQGAPMYNEQFF.

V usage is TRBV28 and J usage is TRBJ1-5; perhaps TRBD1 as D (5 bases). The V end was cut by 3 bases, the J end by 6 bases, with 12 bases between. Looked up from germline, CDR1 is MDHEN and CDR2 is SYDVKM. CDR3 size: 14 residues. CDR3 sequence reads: CASSLRRDLQPQHF. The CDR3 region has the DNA TGTGCCAGCAGTTTGCGCAGGGACCTTCAGCCCCAGCATTTT.

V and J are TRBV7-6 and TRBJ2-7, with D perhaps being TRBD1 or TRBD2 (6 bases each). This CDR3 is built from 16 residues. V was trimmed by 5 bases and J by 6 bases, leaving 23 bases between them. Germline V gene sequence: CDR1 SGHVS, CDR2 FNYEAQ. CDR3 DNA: TGTGCCAGCAGCCCCTTAGCGGCGTCAGGGGTGGGCGAGCAGTACTTC. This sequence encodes CASSPLAASGVGEQYF.